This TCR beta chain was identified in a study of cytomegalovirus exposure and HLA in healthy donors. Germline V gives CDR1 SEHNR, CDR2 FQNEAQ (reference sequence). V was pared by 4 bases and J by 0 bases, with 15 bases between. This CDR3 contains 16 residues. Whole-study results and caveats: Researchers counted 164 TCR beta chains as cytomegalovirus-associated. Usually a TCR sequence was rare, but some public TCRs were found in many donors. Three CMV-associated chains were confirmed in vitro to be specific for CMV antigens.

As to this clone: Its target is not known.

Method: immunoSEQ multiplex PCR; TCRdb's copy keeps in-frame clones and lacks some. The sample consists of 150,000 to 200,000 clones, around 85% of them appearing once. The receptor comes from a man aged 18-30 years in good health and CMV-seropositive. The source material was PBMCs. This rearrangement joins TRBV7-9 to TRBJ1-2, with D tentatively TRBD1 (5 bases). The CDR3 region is CASSSTRTYANYGYTF. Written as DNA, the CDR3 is TGTGCCAGCAGCTCTACAAGGACATATGCTAACTATGGCTACACCTTC.